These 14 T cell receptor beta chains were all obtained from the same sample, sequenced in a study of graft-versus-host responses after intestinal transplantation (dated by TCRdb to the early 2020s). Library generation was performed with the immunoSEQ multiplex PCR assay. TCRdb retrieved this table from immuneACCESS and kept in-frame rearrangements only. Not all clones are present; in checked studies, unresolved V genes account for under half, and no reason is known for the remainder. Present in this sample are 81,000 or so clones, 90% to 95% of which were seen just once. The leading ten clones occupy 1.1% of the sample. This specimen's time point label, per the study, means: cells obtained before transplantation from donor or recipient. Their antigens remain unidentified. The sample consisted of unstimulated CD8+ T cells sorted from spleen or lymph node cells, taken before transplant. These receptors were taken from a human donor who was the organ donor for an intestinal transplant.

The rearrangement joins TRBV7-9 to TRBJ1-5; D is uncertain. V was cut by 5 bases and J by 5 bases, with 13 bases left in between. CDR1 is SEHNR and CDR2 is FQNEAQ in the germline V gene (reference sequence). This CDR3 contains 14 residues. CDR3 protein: CASSPGGWYQPQHF. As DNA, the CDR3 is TGTGCCAGCAGCCCTGGCGGTTGGTATCAGCCCCAGCATTTT.

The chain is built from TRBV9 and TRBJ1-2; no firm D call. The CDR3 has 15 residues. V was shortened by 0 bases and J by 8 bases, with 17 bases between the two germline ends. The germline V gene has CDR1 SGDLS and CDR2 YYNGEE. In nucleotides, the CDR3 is TGTGCCAGCAGCGTAGAAGGCGGGAAGGGAGGGGGCTACACCTTC. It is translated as CASSVEGGKGGGYTF. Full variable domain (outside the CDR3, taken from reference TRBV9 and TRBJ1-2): DSGVTQTPKHLITATGQRVTLRCSPRSGDLSVYWYQQSLDQGLQFLIQYYNGEERAKGNILERFSAQQFPDLHSELNLSSLELGDSALYFCASSVEGGKGGGYTFGSGTRLTVV.

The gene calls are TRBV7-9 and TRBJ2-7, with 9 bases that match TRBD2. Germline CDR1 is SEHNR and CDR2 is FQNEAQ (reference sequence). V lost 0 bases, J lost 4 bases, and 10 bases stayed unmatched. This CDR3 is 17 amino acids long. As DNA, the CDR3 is TGTGCCAGCAGCTTAGCGGCGAGTCTAGCGGGAATGTACGAGCAGTACTTC. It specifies CASSLAASLAGMYEQYF.

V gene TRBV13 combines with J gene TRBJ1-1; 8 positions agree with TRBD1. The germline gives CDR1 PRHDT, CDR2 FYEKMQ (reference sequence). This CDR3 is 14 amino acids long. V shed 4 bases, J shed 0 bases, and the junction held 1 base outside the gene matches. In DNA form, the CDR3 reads TGTGCCAGCAGCTCAGGGGGCCTGAACACTGAAGCTTTCTTT. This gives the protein CASSSGGLNTEAFF. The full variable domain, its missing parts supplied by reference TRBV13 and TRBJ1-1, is AAGVIQSPRHLIKEKRETATLKCYPIPRHDTVYWYQQGPGQDPQFLISFYEKMQSDKGSIPDRFSAQQFSDYHSELNMSSLELGDSALYFCASSSGGLNTEAFFGQGTRLTVV.

The CDR3 spells CASSPSYRYGYTF. The DNA for the CDR3 is TGTGCCAGCAGTCCCTCATATCGGTATGGCTACACCTTC. J is TRBJ1-2 and V is TRBV27; D call uncertain. The V gene's germline CDR1 is MNHEY and CDR2 SMNVEV (reference sequence). Trimming took 5 bases from V and 5 from J, leaving 12 bases between them. This CDR3 is built from 13 residues.

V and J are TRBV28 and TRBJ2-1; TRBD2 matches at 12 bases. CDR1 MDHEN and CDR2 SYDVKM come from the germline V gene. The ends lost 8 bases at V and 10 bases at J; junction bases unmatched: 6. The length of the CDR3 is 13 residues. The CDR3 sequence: CASRPSGGVEQFF. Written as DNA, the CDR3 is TGTGCCAGCCGGCCTAGCGGGGGGGTAGAGCAGTTCTTC. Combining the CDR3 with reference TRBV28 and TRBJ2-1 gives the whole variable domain DVKVTQSSRYLVKRTGEKVFLECVQDMDHENMFWYRQDPGLGLRLIYFSYDVKMKEKGDIPEGYSVSREKKERFSLILESASTNQTSMYLCASRPSGGVEQFFGPGTRLTVL.

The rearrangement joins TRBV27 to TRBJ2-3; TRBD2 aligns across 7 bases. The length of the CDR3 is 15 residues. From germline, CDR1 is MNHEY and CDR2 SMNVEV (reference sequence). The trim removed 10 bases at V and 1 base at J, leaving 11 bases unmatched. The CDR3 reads CATVNPGGGTDTQYF. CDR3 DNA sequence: TGTGCCACCGTGAACCCGGGAGGCGGCACAGATACGCAGTATTTT.

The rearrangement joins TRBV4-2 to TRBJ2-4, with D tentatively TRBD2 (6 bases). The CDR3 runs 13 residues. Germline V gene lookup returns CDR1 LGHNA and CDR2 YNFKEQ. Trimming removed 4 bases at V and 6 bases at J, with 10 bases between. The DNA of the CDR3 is TGTGCCAGCAGCCGGAGGGCCGGAAACATTCAGTACTTC. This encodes CASSRRAGNIQYF.

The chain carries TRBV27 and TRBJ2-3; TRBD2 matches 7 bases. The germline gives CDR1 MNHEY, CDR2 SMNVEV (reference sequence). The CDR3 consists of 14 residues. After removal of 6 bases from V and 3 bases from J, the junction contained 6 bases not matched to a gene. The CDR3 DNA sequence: TGTGCCAGCAGCTATGCGGGGGTAACAGATACGCAGTATTTT. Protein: CASSYAGVTDTQYF.

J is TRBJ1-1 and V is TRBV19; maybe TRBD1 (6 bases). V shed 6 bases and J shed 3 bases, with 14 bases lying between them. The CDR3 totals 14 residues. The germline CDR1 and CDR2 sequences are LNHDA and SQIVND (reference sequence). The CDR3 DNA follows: TGTGCCAGTAGGGACAGTTGGCAGGACACTGAAGCTTTCTTT. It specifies CASRDSWQDTEAFF.

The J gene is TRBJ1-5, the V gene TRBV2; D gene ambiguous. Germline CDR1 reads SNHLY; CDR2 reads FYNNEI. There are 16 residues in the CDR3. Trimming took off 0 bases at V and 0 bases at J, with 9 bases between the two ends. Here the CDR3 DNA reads TGTGCCAGCAGTGAAGCACCCGGGTTTAGCAATCAGCCCCAGCATTTT. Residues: CASSEAPGFSNQPQHF.

The CDR3 DNA reads TGTGCCAGCAGTTACGGCGGGGAGGGGTACCAAGAGACCCAGTACTTC. Protein sequence: CASSYGGEGYQETQYF. The chain uses TRBV6-5 and TRBJ2-5; 7 nucleotides line up with TRBD2. After removal of 2 bases from V and 0 bases from J, the junction contained 6 bases not matched to a gene. Germline CDR1 is MNHEY and CDR2 is SVGAGI. The CDR3 contains 16 residues.

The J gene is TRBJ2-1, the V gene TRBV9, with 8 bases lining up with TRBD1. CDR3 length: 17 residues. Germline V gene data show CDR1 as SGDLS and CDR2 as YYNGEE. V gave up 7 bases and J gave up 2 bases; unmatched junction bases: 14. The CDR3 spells CASDESGTGYAYNEQFF. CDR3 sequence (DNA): TGTGCCAGCGACGAATCCGGGACAGGCTACGCCTACAATGAGCAGTTCTTC.

The CDR3 nucleotides read TGCGCCAGCAGCCCAATGTTCCCCTTTTTGACACAGGGCGATGGCTACACCTTC. It is translated as CASSPMFPFLTQGDGYTF. The V gene is TRBV4-3, the J gene TRBJ1-2; D may be TRBD1 (6 bases). The CDR3 totals 18 residues. Trimming stripped 4 bases from V and 6 bases from J, with 27 bases between. Germline V gives CDR1 LGHNA, CDR2 YSLEER.